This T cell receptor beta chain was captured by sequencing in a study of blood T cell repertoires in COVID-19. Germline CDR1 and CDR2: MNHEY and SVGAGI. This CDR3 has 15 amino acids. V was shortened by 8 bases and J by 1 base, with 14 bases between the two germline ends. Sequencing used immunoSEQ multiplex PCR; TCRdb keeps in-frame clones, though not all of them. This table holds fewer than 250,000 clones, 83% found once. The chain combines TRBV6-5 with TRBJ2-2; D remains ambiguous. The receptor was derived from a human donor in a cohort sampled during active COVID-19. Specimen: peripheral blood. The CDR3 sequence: CASCPYSLNTGELFF. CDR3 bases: TGTGCCAGCTGCCCCTACTCTTTGAACACCGGGGAGCTGTTTTTT.